Each of the 24 T cell receptor beta chains below was sequenced from the same sample in a study of Graves' ophthalmopathy and Graves' hyperthyroidism. Amplification of TCR beta CDR3 regions used RNA transcripts. First-round RT-PCR relied on HTBI primers, and a second-round multiplex PCR came next. TCRdb re-called the multiplex PCR reads through MiXCR, storing one row per CDR3 protein. The sample yields 560,000 or so distinct CDR3 sequences, roughly 39% seen once. Sequenced material: peripheral blood or thyroid tissue (not recorded which). The receptors stem from an adult man with Graves' hyperthyroidism.

The rearrangement uses TRBV15 and TRBJ2-2, with D possibly being TRBD2 (6 bases). Germline CDR1 is LNHNV and CDR2 is YYDKDF (reference sequence). The CDR3 length is 16 residues. With 5 bases removed from V and 1 base from J, the gap between germline ends came to 14 bases. The DNA for the CDR3 is TGTGCCACCAGCTCGTCTCGGGGGAAGAACACCGGGGAGCTGTTTTTT. This sequence encodes CATSSSRGKNTGELFF. The entire variable domain, with the rest obtained from reference TRBV15 and TRBJ2-2, is as follows: DAMVIQNPRYQVTQFGKPVTLSCSQTLNHNVMYWYQQKSSQAPKLLFHYYDKDFNNEADTPDNFQSRRPNTSFCFLDIRSPGLGDTAMYLCATSSSRGKNTGELFFGEGSRLTVL.

There are a few counts of this clonotype. CDR3 protein: CASSLILSGVSGSTEAFF. The CDR3 region has the DNA TGTGCCAGCAGTTTAATCCTGAGCGGGGTCTCGGGGTCCACTGAAGCTTTCTTT. The rearrangement uses TRBV12-3 or TRBV12-4 and TRBJ1-1, with D hard to call. The V and J ends lost 2 bases and 4 bases respectively, with 23 bases between them. The CDR3 sequence is 18 residues long.

This clonotype was found a few times. The J gene is TRBJ1-2, the V gene TRBV5-5; D uncertain. The ends were cut back, 4 bases at V and 5 bases at J, with 12 bases in the middle. In germline, CDR1 is SGHKS, CDR2 YYEKEE (reference sequence). The CDR3 is 13 residues long. As DNA, the CDR3 is TGTGCCAGCAGCCGATTGGGAGGATATGGCTACACCTTC. Its translation: CASSRLGGYGYTF. The full variable domain, in which reference TRBV5-5 and TRBJ1-2 provide the parts outside the CDR3, is DAGVTQSPTHLIKTRGQQVTLRCSPISGHKSVSWYQQVLGQGPQFIFQYYEKEERGRGNFPDRFSARQFPNYSSELNVNALLLGDSALYLCASSRLGGYGYTFGSGTRLTVV.

The chain joins TRBV6-5 to TRBJ2-6, with 7 bases aligning to TRBD1. Losses at the gene ends were 5 bases for V and 2 bases for J; bases not matched to a gene: 9. CDR3 length equals 17 residues. The germline gives CDR1 MNHEY, CDR2 SVGAGI. CDR3 nucleotides: TGTGCCAGCAGTAGACAGGGAAGATGGGCTGGGGCCAACGTCCTGACTTTC. This codes for CASSRQGRWAGANVLTF.

The genes are TRBV4-2 and TRBJ2-2; 9 nucleotides agree with TRBD1. Per the germline V gene, CDR1 is LGHNA and CDR2 is YNFKEQ. V trimming: 5 bases; J trimming: 1 base; junction bases outside the gene matches: 11. This CDR3 region has 18 residues. In DNA, the CDR3 is TGTGCCAGCAGCGAGTTCTTCAGGGACAGGGAGAACACCGGGGAGCTGTTTTTT. Encoded protein: CASSEFFRDRENTGELFF.

This clonotype was counted once. V usage is TRBV7-2 and J usage is TRBJ1-1; 10 bases map to TRBD1. Per the germline V gene, CDR1 is SGHTA and CDR2 is FQGNSA. J gave up 0 bases and V 3 bases, and 4 bases lay outside the gene matches. The CDR3 spans 16 residues. The CDR3 DNA is TGTGCCAGCAGCTTGGCGGGACAGGGGATGAACACTGAAGCTTTCTTT. Encoded protein: CASSLAGQGMNTEAFF.

This clonotype came up many times. The chain links TRBV5-1 to TRBJ2-7; D might be TRBD2 (5 bases). The V end was cut by 0 bases, the J end by 2 bases, with 9 bases between. The CDR3 totals 14 residues. Per germline, CDR1 SGHRS and CDR2 YFSETQ. The CDR3 DNA follows: TGCGCCAGCAGCTTGGTGGGAGCGACCTACGAGCAGTACTTC. It translates to CASSLVGATYEQYF.

The count of this clonotype is one. V usage is TRBV6-1 and J usage is TRBJ2-3; D possibly corresponds to TRBD1 (5 bases). The V end was cut by 6 bases, the J end by 2 bases, with 12 bases between. CDR3 length: 14 residues. CDR1 MNHNS and CDR2 SASEGT come from the germline V gene. CDR3 coding DNA: TGTGCCAGCAGCGGCAGGGTCCCCACAGATACGCAGTATTTT. As protein: CASSGRVPTDTQYF.

This clonotype has more than one count but fewer than ten. A much larger clonotype is one base distant, so this may be a read error. The chain carries TRBV24-1 and TRBJ2-5; unclear D gene. The CDR3 is 14 amino acids. Germline CDR1 is KGHDR and CDR2 is SFDVKD. Trimming shortened V by 7 bases and J by 0 bases, and 11 bases separated the two germline ends. In DNA form, the CDR3 reads TGTGCCACCAGCGGAATGCGGAACCAAGAGACCCAGTACTTC. This codes for CATSGMRNQETQYF.

The chain recombines TRBV10-3 with TRBJ2-7; tentatively, D is TRBD1 (6 bases). V lost 10 bases, J lost 0 bases, and 16 bases lay in between. The germline gives CDR1 ENHRY, CDR2 SYGVKD. The CDR3 is 14 amino acids. The CDR3 sequence is CASTEGVGSYEQYF. CDR3 nucleotides: TGTGCCAGCACCGAGGGGGTGGGCTCCTACGAGCAGTACTTC.

Many counts were recorded for this clonotype. The gene calls are TRBV20-1 and TRBJ2-7; TRBD1 agrees at 9 bases. The CDR3 length is 15 residues. CDR1 is DFQATT, CDR2 SNEGSKA, per germline (reference sequence). The ends lost 3 bases at V and 2 bases at J; junction bases unmatched: 8. The CDR3 DNA follows: TGCAGTGCTAGTCCCGGGACAGGGAACCCCTACGAGCAGTACTTC. It specifies CSASPGTGNPYEQYF.

This clonotype was recorded at least ten times. This chain links TRBV4-1 with TRBJ2-7, with 7 bases lining up with TRBD1. Germline V gives CDR1 MGHRA, CDR2 YSYEKL. The CDR3 spans 14 residues. Trimming removed 4 bases from V and 2 bases from J; junction bases left unmatched: 5. Here the CDR3 DNA reads TGCGCCAGCAGCCCGGACAGGCCGCCCTACGAGCAGTACTTC. Its protein is CASSPDRPPYEQYF.

This chain's CDR3 is CASSEWLPGDYGYTF. The CDR3 DNA reads TGTGCCAGCAGTGAATGGCTCCCTGGCGACTATGGCTACACCTTC. The J gene is TRBJ1-2, the V gene TRBV6-6; D not resolved. V dropped 5 bases and J dropped 3 bases, with 16 bases sitting between them. Germline assignment: CDR1 MNHNY and CDR2 SVGAGI (reference sequence). The CDR3 is 15 residues long.

Many counts were recorded for this clonotype. The chain has TRBV4-2 and TRBJ1-2; unclear D gene. Germline CDR1 is LGHNA and CDR2 is YNFKEQ. V lost 0 bases and J 8 bases, leaving 7 bases between the germline ends. This CDR3 is built from 12 residues. The CDR3 coding sequence is TGTGCCAGCAGCCAAGAAGGGTACGGCTACACCTTC. Encoded protein: CASSQEGYGYTF.

At least ten counts were recorded for this clonotype. V usage is TRBV29-1 and J usage is TRBJ1-2; 8 bases are shared with TRBD1. This CDR3 has 13 amino acids. Looked up from germline, CDR1 is SQVTM and CDR2 is ANQGSEA. V was pared by 4 bases and J by 8 bases, with 9 bases of the junction left unmatched. This chain's CDR3 is CSVGNSQGGGYTF. DNA for the CDR3: TGCAGCGTTGGGAATTCACAGGGGGGAGGCTACACCTTC.

This clonotype was detected many times. The rearrangement joins TRBV2 to TRBJ1-4, with D unresolved. The CDR3 runs to 16 residues. Germline-derived CDR1 and CDR2 are SNHLY and FYNNEI. V gave up 0 bases and J gave up 4 bases, with 12 bases separating them. The CDR3 region has the DNA TGTGCCAGCAGTGAAGCCTTGCCCGCACTTAATGAAAAACTGTTTTTT. Amino acids: CASSEALPALNEKLFF.

The rearrangement uses TRBV12-3 or TRBV12-4 and TRBJ1-2; 8 nucleotides line up with TRBD1. The CDR3 covers 14 residues. J gave up 4 bases and V 5 bases, and 6 bases lay outside the gene matches. For the CDR3, the DNA is TGTGCCAGCAGTACCCCCAGGGGGCCCTATGGCTACACCTTC. Translated: CASSTPRGPYGYTF.

This clonotype was observed many times. The chain couples TRBV7-9 to TRBJ2-2; possibly TRBD1 for D (5 bases). Trimming pared 5 bases from V and 5 bases from J, leaving 18 bases between. The CDR3 has 16 residues. CDR1 is SEHNR and CDR2 is FQNEAQ in the germline V gene (reference sequence). This CDR3 is CASSHSRGVLTGELFF. The DNA of the CDR3 is TGTGCCAGCAGCCATTCTAGGGGTGTGTTGACCGGGGAGCTGTTTTTT.

This clonotype was picked up a small number of times. The chain combines TRBV2 with TRBJ2-2; the match to TRBD1 covers 9 bases. This CDR3 has 16 residues. The germline gives CDR1 SNHLY, CDR2 FYNNEI. V shed 6 bases and J 3 bases; nucleotides not matched to a gene: 8. The DNA for the CDR3 is TGTGCCAGCAGAGAACCCGGGACAGGGTACACCGGGGAGCTGTTTTTT. Translated, it gives CASREPGTGYTGELFF.

This clonotype showed up many times. The chain uses TRBV9 and TRBJ1-2, with D unclear. Germline lookup yields CDR1 SGDLS and CDR2 YYNGEE. V lost 6 bases and J 8 bases, leaving 17 bases between the germline ends. There are 13 residues in the CDR3. The CDR3 region is CASMTDTRGGYTF. CDR3 DNA sequence: TGTGCCAGCATGACCGACACGCGAGGAGGCTACACCTTC.

This clonotype was picked up many times. This may be a read error, as it is one base from a much larger clone. CDR3 coding DNA: TGTGCCATCAGTGTGAGCAGGGACAGAGATAGTGAAAAACTGTTTTTT. It encodes CAISVSRDRDSEKLFF. This rearrangement joins TRBV10-3 to TRBJ1-4; 7 positions match TRBD1. There are 16 residues in the CDR3. V lost 4 bases to trimming and J lost 7 bases; unmatched junction nucleotides: 12. Germline V lookup: CDR1 ENHRY, CDR2 SYGVKD.

The chain employs TRBV3-1 and TRBJ2-1; perhaps TRBD2 as D (6 bases). The CDR3 is 13 amino acids. CDR1 and CDR2 (germline): LGHDT, YNNKEL (reference sequence). The V and J ends lost 5 bases and 6 bases respectively, with 11 bases between them. CDR3 coding DNA: TGTGCCAGCAGCAAGTTAGCGGTCAATGAGCAGTTCTTC. This codes for CASSKLAVNEQFF.

The chain links TRBV10-1 to TRBJ2-3; D perhaps matches TRBD2 (5 bases). This CDR3 is 13 amino acids long. Germline CDR1 WNHNN, CDR2 SYGVQD (reference sequence). The germline V and J ends were trimmed by 7 bases and 0 bases, with 8 bases remaining between them. The DNA of the CDR3 is TGCGCCAGCAAAGGGAGTAGCACAGATACGCAGTATTTT. As protein: CASKGSSTDTQYF.

This clonotype was detected ten times or more. J is TRBJ2-6 and V is TRBV2; D gene uncertain. Germline CDR1 and CDR2: SNHLY and FYNNEI. Trimming removed 3 bases at V and 2 bases at J, with 5 bases between. The CDR3 totals 14 residues. This CDR3 is CASSESPGANVLTF. The CDR3 region has the DNA TGTGCCAGCAGTGAGTCCCCTGGGGCCAACGTCCTGACTTTC.